This TCR beta chain appears in the sequencing data of a study of cytomegalovirus exposure and HLA in healthy donors. As for the study in general: Membership in the Caucasian-associated ancestry cluster was found for about 80% of a few hundred genotyped donors.

The PCR ran on 60 Vbeta and 13 Jbeta primers. As handled by the study authors: It was a later analysis that counted roughly 80 million unique TCR beta chains, of which 8.5 million to 12 million were shared. Sequenced by immunoSEQ multiplex PCR; TCRdb stores in-frame clones only, minus some. From that table come the V and J calls and clone size; the DNA was used to work out D and trimming. The profile shows roughly 120,000 clones, 77% of them singletons. Concerning this clone: Its antigen remains unknown.

General study results and limits: Researchers reported in a later analysis that a missense DCLRE1C variant was tied to TCR beta V- and J-gene trimming. When a later analysis compared HLA-associated TCR beta chains with equally common others, the HLA-associated chains turned out to be more clonally expanded and to have lower generation probabilities.

The CDR3 runs 14 residues. Germline V gene data show CDR1 as MNHEY and CDR2 as SVGAGI. V lost 5 bases, J lost 1 base, and 11 bases lay in between. The sequence was collected from a man aged 18 to 35 in good health and CMV-seropositive. The sample consisted of PBMCs. This sequence joins TRBV6-5 and TRBJ2-5; D might be TRBD1 (6 bases). The CDR3: CASSEDSFQETQYF. Written as DNA, the CDR3 is TGTGCCAGCAGTGAGGACAGCTTCCAAGAGACCCAGTACTTC.